The sequence of this T cell receptor beta chain was determined in a study of T cells in Graves' hyperthyroidism and ophthalmopathy. General study findings and limits: The model identified upcoming ophthalmopathy a median approximately six months ahead of onset. Most thyroid clonotypes expanded above 0.001 were also detected in blood.

In this sample, this clonotype turned up many times. Its antigen is still unknown. Trimming removed 6 bases at V and 0 bases at J, with 10 bases between. This CDR3 is built from 14 residues. Germline CDR1 is MNHNS and CDR2 is SASEGT. Individuals with ophthalmopathy presented a Clinical Activity Score of at least 3, a NOSPECS grade of at least 4 and a duration under 3 months. Amplification yielded TCR beta CDR3 regions, with RNA transcripts as the source. TCR CDR3 regions were first amplified by RT-PCR with HTBI primers. TCRdb re-called the multiplex PCR reads with MiXCR, one entry per CDR3 protein. This table holds about 380,000 distinct CDR3 sequences, about 18% found once.

The chain employs TRBV6-1 and TRBJ2-3, with no clear D. Sequencing was done on a sample of blood. The TCR comes from a man younger than 35 with Graves' ophthalmopathy. Here the CDR3 reads CASSDFQSTDTQYF. CDR3 nucleotides: TGTGCCAGCAGCGACTTCCAGAGCACAGATACGCAGTATTTT.